This T cell receptor beta chain was captured in a study of T cells in Graves' hyperthyroidism and ophthalmopathy. Study-level background: Peripheral blood was acquired at first diagnosis, ahead of any therapy whatsoever.

The CDR3 runs to 15 residues. V was cut by 2 bases and J by 2 bases, with 10 bases left in between. Germline loops: CDR1 MDHEN, CDR2 SYDVKM. This clonotype has ten or more counts. Not enrolled were patients with uncontrolled infection, other autoimmune disease, pregnancy or lactation. Clinical symptoms, serum thyroxine, TRAb, thyroid ultrasound and orbital computed tomography informed diagnoses. The PBMCs were sourced from fresh peripheral blood (about 9.7 ml). TCR beta CDR3 regions were amplified from RNA transcripts. The study used the HTBI primer set for a first-round RT-PCR of the TCR CDR3. TCRdb reprocessed the multiplex PCR reads with MiXCR, giving one entry per CDR3 protein. The data contain 300,000 to 450,000 distinct CDR3 sequences, 15% to 18% of them seen just once; the ten biggest clones take up around 30%.

The clonotype originates from a woman aged 18-35 years with Graves' hyperthyroidism that later progressed to Graves' ophthalmopathy. The sequenced material came from blood. The rearrangement uses TRBV28 and TRBJ2-1; D possibly corresponds to TRBD2 (6 bases). The CDR3 DNA reads TGTGCCAGCAGTTTACGGCGGGAACCCTACAATGAGCAGTTCTTC. Its protein is CASSLRREPYNEQFF.